Detailed here is one TCR beta chain. Its antigen has not been determined. Base quality data are lacking; no much larger clone is found one base away. The sample originates from a study of T-cell reconstitution after alpha-beta-depleted transplantation in children (dated by TCRdb to 2016 to 2017). Concerning the study at large: Using TCR repertoire profiling, the study quantitatively followed how T-cell immune reconstitution unfolded in children after TCRalphabeta/CD19-depleted allogeneic hematopoietic cell transplantation.

The investigation overall reported the following: The high TCRbeta diversity at day 60 in some patients was ascribed to recipient T cells and intrathymic progenitors that had survived conditioning. The frequencies of hyperexpanded clones fell over the following months, and after one year, T-cell counts and TCRbeta diversity were mostly attributed to newly produced T cells. About two months after transplant, the apparently early recovery of alphabetaT-cell counts reportedly depended on just several hundred clones that had expanded rapidly and came from non-depleted graft cells.

Germline trimming amounts to 7 bases on V and 6 bases on J, with 7 as the count of junction bases outside the gene matches. Taken from cysteine to phenylalanine, the CDR3 has 13 residues. The sequence is cut down to CDR3 DNA, 39 bases in frame from base 1. The method behind the library was PCR. Sequenced on an Illumina HiSeq 2500. TCR library preparation used molecular barcoding, with unique molecular identifiers applied to normalize quantification of the TCRbeta repertoire. Using fastp trimming at Q25 and MiXCR clonotype assembly, TCRdb reanalyzed the public sequencing data and kept in-frame beta chains. CDR3 protein sequences are deduplicated, and each keeps its most common genes and DNA. Present in this sample are 350,000 to 500,000 distinct CDR3 sequences, over 40% of which were seen just once. In total, the top ten clones hold approximately 30% of the sample. This specimen's treatment or condition label, per the study, means: allogeneic hematopoietic cell transplantation with graft depleted of TCRalphabeta T cells and CD19 B cells. TCRalphabeta/CD19-depleted allogeneic hematopoietic cell grafts were given to the transplant recipients, all of whom were children.

The rearrangement joined TRBV12-3 or TRBV12-4 to TRBJ2-3; the junction holds 7 bases that match TRBD2. This receptor was identified in a girl aged 2-10 years with aplastic anemia, due to receive a stem cell transplant. Sequencing was performed on PBMCs, taken before TCRalphabeta/CD19-depleted stem cell transplant. The sequence in DNA is TGTGCCAGCACCGCACTACTAGCGGATACGCAGTATTTT. Translation gives CASTALLADTQYF.